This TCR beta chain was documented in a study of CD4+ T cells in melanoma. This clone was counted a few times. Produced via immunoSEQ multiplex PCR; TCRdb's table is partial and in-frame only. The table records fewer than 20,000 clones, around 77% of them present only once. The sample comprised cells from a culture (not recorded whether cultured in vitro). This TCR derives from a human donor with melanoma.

CDR3 DNA: TGTGCCATCAGACCTGAACTCGGCTCCTACGAGCAGTACTTC. Amino acids: CAIRPELGSYEQYF. The V gene is TRBV10-3, the J gene TRBJ2-7; no clear D gene. There are 14 residues in the CDR3. The germline V gene has CDR1 ENHRY and CDR2 SYGVKD. Trimming left V 6 bases short and J 0 bases short, with 12 bases between.